The TCR beta chain described here comes from a study of blood T cell repertoires in COVID-19. Study-wide background: From T cells, B-cell-depleted T cells, or PBMCs came the material, which was cDNA or gDNA.

The ends were cut back, 0 bases at V and 2 bases at J, with 11 bases in the middle. This CDR3 has 15 amino acids. CDR1 is MGHRA and CDR2 is YSYEKL in the germline V gene. As handled by the study authors: Estimation of nucleated cell counts relied on the amplification of reference gene primers. Data came from immunoSEQ multiplex PCR; TCRdb stores just in-frame clones and leaves some out. That table is the source of V, J and clone size, and D and trimming were worked out from the DNA. The table has about 160,000 clones, roughly 88% seen once. This chain links TRBV4-1 with TRBJ2-7; maybe TRBD1 (6 bases). The TCR sequence derives from an older man with COVID-19, enrolled during active disease. Sequenced material: peripheral blood. The CDR3 DNA sequence: TGCGCCAGCAGCCAAGAGCCCAGGGGCGCCTACGAGCAGTACTTC. Amino acid sequence: CASSQEPRGAYEQYF.